This T cell receptor (beta chain) is from a study of blood T cell repertoires in COVID-19. Participant-given clinical history determined each cohort assignment. CDR1 MNHEY and CDR2 SVGEGT come from the germline V gene. Losses at the gene ends were 6 bases for V and 7 bases for J; bases not matched to a gene: 8. The CDR3 covers 14 residues. Sequencing was performed with immunoSEQ multiplex PCR; in TCRdb, only in-frame clones are kept and a portion is missing. The data contain about 50,000 clones, around 80% of them singletons. The TCR originated in a woman aged 45 to 65 with acute COVID-19. The chain joins TRBV6-2 or TRBV6-3 to TRBJ2-1; TRBD2 matches at 8 bases. The sequenced sample was PBMCs or T cells enriched from blood (not recorded which). CDR3 region: CASSGRGVRNEQFF. The CDR3 DNA reads TGTGCCAGCAGCGGGCGGGGGGTGAGGAATGAGCAGTTCTTC.